This passage covers 21 T cell receptor beta chains from one sample sequenced in a study of T cell responses to AZD1222 COVID-19 vaccine. Libraries were prepared by immunoSEQ multiplex PCR; TCRdb keeps only in-frame clonotypes and omits some of them. The table shows around 78,000 clones, with roughly 88% occurring only once. Sequenced material: peripheral blood, taken 28 days after the second AZD1222 dose. The receptors here all came from an adult who received the AZD1222 COVID-19 vaccine.

This clone was detected only a few times. This chain links TRBV28 with TRBJ1-4, with a possible D match to TRBD1 (5 bases). CDR1 and CDR2 (germline): MDHEN, SYDVKM. The V gene lost 5 bases and the J gene lost 0 bases, with 7 bases spanning the gap. This CDR3 contains 14 residues. DNA for the CDR3: TGTGCCAGCAGTCTGACAGCAACTAATGAAAAACTGTTTTTT. Protein product: CASSLTATNEKLFF.

The rearrangement uses TRBV19 and TRBJ1-2, with D tentatively TRBD1 (5 bases). V gave up 4 bases and J gave up 0 bases, with 15 bases separating them. The V gene's germline CDR1 is LNHDA and CDR2 SQIVND (reference sequence). This CDR3 is 16 amino acids long. CDR3 bases: TGTGCCAGTAGTACCAGTGACAGCGCAGCTAACTATGGCTACACCTTC. This translates into CASSTSDSAANYGYTF.

The chain couples TRBV5-1 to TRBJ2-7; D call uncertain. In germline, CDR1 is SGHRS, CDR2 YFSETQ. The CDR3 covers 11 residues. The V end lost 3 bases, the J end lost 4 bases, and 5 bases lay between the germline ends. CDR3 DNA: TGCGCCAGCAGCTCCGCATACGAGCAGTACTTC. It codes for CASSSAYEQYF.

This sequence joins TRBV9 and TRBJ2-1; D is unresolved. Germline CDR1 reads SGDLS; CDR2 reads YYNGEE. The CDR3 runs to 15 residues. Trimming removed 2 bases from V and 0 bases from J, with 9 bases in between. Here the CDR3 DNA reads TGTGCCAGCAGCGTCCAGCTAAGCTCCTACAATGAGCAGTTCTTC. Amino acid sequence: CASSVQLSSYNEQFF.

The V gene is TRBV27, the J gene TRBJ1-3, with D unclear. V was cut by 6 bases and J by 0 bases, with 9 bases left in between. Germline V CDR1 and CDR2: MNHEY, SMNVEV (reference sequence). The CDR3 has 14 amino acids. The CDR3 protein is CASRRLSSGNTIYF. The CDR3 DNA is TGTGCCAGCAGACGGCTAAGCTCTGGAAACACCATATATTTT.

This rearrangement joins TRBV27 to TRBJ2-2; TRBD2 aligns across 7 bases. The CDR3 runs 17 residues. Germline CDR1 and CDR2: MNHEY and SMNVEV (reference sequence). Trimming removed 1 base from V and 6 bases from J; junction bases left unmatched: 11. The CDR3 DNA follows: TGTGCCAGCAGTTTATTGGGTTCGGGGGGTATATCCGGGGAGCTGTTTTTT. As protein: CASSLLGSGGISGELFF.

The CDR3 here is CASSLTSGVIGELFF. The CDR3 region has the DNA TGTGCCAGCAGCTTGACTAGCGGGGTAATCGGGGAGCTGTTTTTT. The rearrangement uses TRBV7-9 and TRBJ2-2; TRBD2 matches 11 bases. The CDR3 runs 15 residues. The germline gives CDR1 SEHNR, CDR2 FQNEAQ (reference sequence). V lost 3 bases to trimming and J lost 7 bases; unmatched junction nucleotides: 4.

The chain links TRBV11-3 to TRBJ2-7, with D possibly matching TRBD2 (5 bases). CDR1 SGHNT and CDR2 YENEEA come from the germline V gene. The CDR3 sequence is 14 residues long. V was pared by 5 bases and J by 4 bases, with 15 bases between. The CDR3 nucleotides are TGTGCCAGCAGCCGAGAGGGCGGACCGTACGAGCAGTACTTC. Protein product: CASSREGGPYEQYF.

This rearrangement joins TRBV6-2 or TRBV6-3 to TRBJ1-5, with D unclear. Trimming pared 4 bases from V and 0 bases from J, leaving 7 bases between. Germline loops: CDR1 MNHEY, CDR2 SVGEGT. This CDR3 is 14 amino acids long. The CDR3 nucleotides are TGTGCCAGCAGTTCGACATATAGCAATCAGCCCCAGCATTTT. This translates into CASSSTYSNQPQHF.

The chain couples TRBV5-5 to TRBJ1-5; 9 bases map to TRBD1. The CDR3 is made up of 15 amino acids. J gave up 4 bases and V 5 bases, and 7 bases lay outside the gene matches. Germline-derived CDR1 and CDR2 are SGHKS and YYEKEE (reference sequence). CDR3 in amino acids: CASRLLDRGNQPQHF. The CDR3 DNA sequence: TGTGCCAGCAGACTCCTGGACAGGGGAAATCAGCCCCAGCATTTT. The variable domain in full, with the rest retrieved from reference TRBV5-5 and TRBJ1-5, is DAGVTQSPTHLIKTRGQQVTLRCSPISGHKSVSWYQQVLGQGPQFIFQYYEKEERGRGNFPDRFSARQFPNYSSELNVNALLLGDSALYLCASRLLDRGNQPQHFGDGTRLSIL.

This chain uses TRBV7-7 with TRBJ1-1; D not certain. The CDR3 runs 13 residues. The V gene's germline CDR1 is SSHAT and CDR2 FNYEAQ (reference sequence). V lost 5 bases and J lost 1, with 8 bases in between. CDR3 in amino acids: CASSLQENTEAFF. The DNA of the CDR3 is TGTGCCAGCAGCCTCCAGGAGAACACTGAAGCTTTCTTT.

The CDR3 region has the DNA TGTGCCAGCTCACTGGACAGGGTTTCCTCCTACGAGCAGTACTTC. Translation: CASSLDRVSSYEQYF. The rearrangement joins TRBV18 to TRBJ2-7, with 8 bases fitting TRBD1. CDR1 and CDR2 from the germline V gene are KGHSH and LQKENI. V dropped 4 bases and J dropped 0; count of bases not matched to a gene: 5. CDR3 size: 15 residues.

The V gene is TRBV7-9, the J gene TRBJ1-1, with D perhaps matching TRBD1 (6 bases). CDR1 and CDR2 (germline): SEHNR, FQNEAQ (reference sequence). The V and J ends lost 5 bases and 1 base respectively, with 14 bases between them. The CDR3 is 15 amino acids. This CDR3 is CASSHRGTSNTEAFF. The CDR3 DNA sequence: TGTGCCAGCAGCCATAGGGGGACATCGAACACTGAAGCTTTCTTT.

The chain recombines TRBV6-5 with TRBJ2-7; 7 positions agree with TRBD1. The V and J ends lost 6 bases and 2 bases, in that order; junction bases with no gene match: 4. The CDR3 is made up of 13 amino acids. Germline V lookup: CDR1 MNHEY, CDR2 SVGAGI. In nucleotides, the CDR3 is TGTGCCAGCAGCCCGGGACAGCCCTACGAGCAGTACTTC. Translating gives CASSPGQPYEQYF.

The chain recombines TRBV28 with TRBJ1-2; unclear D gene. CDR3 length equals 15 residues. V lost 10 bases to trimming and J lost 6 bases, with 24 bases between them. The germline gives CDR1 MDHEN, CDR2 SYDVKM. The CDR3 DNA sequence: TGTGCCACCTCCTCCGGGAATATAAAGGAAAATGGCTACACCTTC. It yields the protein CATSSGNIKENGYTF.

The chain links TRBV27 to TRBJ1-4; the D gene is possibly TRBD1 (6 bases). This CDR3 contains 19 residues. CDR1 is MNHEY, CDR2 SMNVEV, per germline (reference sequence). The V gene lost 6 bases and the J gene lost 4 bases, with 27 bases spanning the gap. CDR3: CASSQLSTGTSFGNEKLFF. The CDR3 nucleotides are TGTGCCAGCAGCCAGCTTTCTACAGGGACTAGCTTTGGTAATGAAAAACTGTTTTTT.

This chain connects TRBV19 to TRBJ1-1; TRBD1 is a possible D gene (5 bases). Germline CDR1 reads LNHDA; CDR2 reads SQIVND (reference sequence). V was cut by 3 bases and J by 1 base, with 9 bases left in between. This CDR3 contains 14 residues. CDR3 bases: TGTGCCAGTAGTATCGGCCAGGGGAACACTGAAGCTTTCTTT. Its protein product is CASSIGQGNTEAFF.

The chain joins TRBV9 to TRBJ2-7, with 8 bases lining up with TRBD1. Germline loops: CDR1 SGDLS, CDR2 YYNGEE. V lost 2 bases to trimming and J lost 1 base; unmatched junction nucleotides: 5. The CDR3 contains 15 residues. CDR3 region: CASSVGQGLSYEQYF. The CDR3 nucleotides read TGTGCCAGCAGCGTCGGACAGGGTCTGTCCTACGAGCAGTACTTC.

This chain joins TRBV7-9 and TRBJ2-7; a weak D match, TRBD1 (6 bases). Germline V gene lookup returns CDR1 SEHNR and CDR2 FQNEAQ (reference sequence). Trimming pared 11 bases from V and 0 bases from J, leaving 14 bases between. The CDR3 spans 13 residues. CDR3 DNA: TGTGCCTACTCCGGGGACACCTCCTACGAGCAGTACTTC. It is translated as CAYSGDTSYEQYF.

The chain joins TRBV6-1 to TRBJ1-2; D gene uncertain. There are 13 residues in the CDR3. Trimming shortened V by 2 bases and J by 5 bases, and 9 bases separated the two germline ends. The V gene's germline CDR1 is MNHNS and CDR2 SASEGT. The DNA of the CDR3 is TGTGCCAGCAGTGAACTGGACCCTTATGGCTACACCTTC. Its protein is CASSELDPYGYTF.

This sequence joins TRBV15 and TRBJ1-4; maybe TRBD1 (6 bases). Trimming removed 4 bases at V and 10 bases at J, with 16 bases between. CDR1 LNHNV and CDR2 YYDKDF come from the germline V gene (reference sequence). The CDR3 has 14 amino acids. The CDR3 coding sequence is TGTGCCACCAGCATCCCGGGGGCGCGGGGAAAACTGTTTTTT. It specifies CATSIPGARGKLFF.